This T cell receptor (beta chain) was sequenced in a study of prognosis after radiotherapy for stage I lung cancer. By two-round multiplex PCR, the TCR beta CDR3 was amplified from genomic DNA. Primers targeting each individual TRBV and TRBJ gene were applied in first-round PCR. TCRdb used MiXCR to reprocess the multiplex PCR reads, holding one entry per CDR3 protein. The sample holds 30,000 to 35,000 distinct CDR3 sequences, approximately 30% seen once. This clonotype has a count of ten or more. In germline, CDR1 is SGDLS, CDR2 YYNGEE. The trim removed 0 bases at V and 10 bases at J, leaving 4 bases unmatched. The CDR3 loop spans 15 amino acids.

This chain uses TRBV9 with TRBJ2-1; 13 bases fit TRBD2. Here the sequenced sample was PBMCs, taken before or after stereotactic body radiation therapy (not recorded which). The source of this sequence is a donor over 45 with non-small cell lung cancer. CDR3 nucleotide sequence: TGTGCCAGCAGCGTAGGAGGACTAGCGGGAGTCGAGCAGTTCTTC. Encoded protein: CASSVGGLAGVEQFF.